The sequence of this T cell receptor beta chain was determined in a study of T cells in localized non-small cell lung cancer. Study-wide results and caveats: Uninvolved adjacent lung showed the highest T cell clonality, exceeding tumor.

The CDR3 sequence is 14 residues long. Trimming removed 7 bases at V and 4 bases at J, with 15 bases between. The germline gives CDR1 MDHEN, CDR2 SYDVKM. The assay was immunoSEQ multiplex PCR, and TCRdb's table has in-frame clones only and misses some. The sample shows about 28,000 clones, around 90% of them seen only once. As to this clone: What it binds is unknown.

The gene calls are TRBV28 and TRBJ2-3, with D unresolved. The sequence was obtained from a female donor over 55 with stage I lung adenocarcinoma. Sequenced material: peripheral blood, taken before any cancer treatment. CDR3 in amino acids: CASTTSSLADTQYF. The CDR3 coding sequence is TGTGCCAGCACCACCAGTAGCTTAGCAGATACGCAGTATTTT. The full variable domain, completed using reference TRBV28 and TRBJ2-3, is DVKVTQSSRYLVKRTGEKVFLECVQDMDHENMFWYRQDPGLGLRLIYFSYDVKMKEKGDIPEGYSVSREKKERFSLILESASTNQTSMYLCASTTSSLADTQYFGPGTRLTVL.